This T cell receptor beta chain was recorded in a study of blood T cell repertoires in COVID-19. Study information: Specimens from acute and convalescent COVID-19 originated in the United States, Italy and Spain. PBMCs, B-cell-depleted T cells, or T cells were the source of the cDNA or gDNA that made up the material.

In the authors' methods: Quantification of nucleated cells was approximated via reference gene primer amplification. The data were produced by immunoSEQ multiplex PCR, yet TCRdb's version contains in-frame clones alone and is incomplete. V and J calls and clone size are copied from that table; D and trimming were computed from the DNA. This table has 250,000 to 300,000 clones, more than 75% appearing once. The participants were between roughly 18 and 89 years old and came from 20 to 30 US areas. Germline CDR1 reads LNHDA; CDR2 reads SQIVND (reference sequence). The CDR3 covers 15 residues. V shed 3 bases, J shed 4 bases, and the junction held 4 bases outside the gene matches.

The rearrangement joins TRBV19 to TRBJ2-5; 11 nucleotides align to TRBD2. This TCR was sampled from a woman aged 40 to 55 with acute COVID-19. Sequenced sample: PBMCs or T cells enriched from blood (not recorded which). CDR3 loop: CASSISGRVRETQYF. CDR3 in DNA: TGTGCCAGTAGTATTAGCGGGAGGGTCCGAGAGACCCAGTACTTC. Combining the CDR3 with reference TRBV19 and TRBJ2-5 gives the whole variable domain DGGITQSPKYLFRKEGQNVTLSCEQNLNHDAMYWYRQDPGQGLRLIYYSQIVNDFQKGDIAEGYSVSREKKESFPLTVTSAQKNPTAFYLCASSISGRVRETQYFGPGTRLLVL.